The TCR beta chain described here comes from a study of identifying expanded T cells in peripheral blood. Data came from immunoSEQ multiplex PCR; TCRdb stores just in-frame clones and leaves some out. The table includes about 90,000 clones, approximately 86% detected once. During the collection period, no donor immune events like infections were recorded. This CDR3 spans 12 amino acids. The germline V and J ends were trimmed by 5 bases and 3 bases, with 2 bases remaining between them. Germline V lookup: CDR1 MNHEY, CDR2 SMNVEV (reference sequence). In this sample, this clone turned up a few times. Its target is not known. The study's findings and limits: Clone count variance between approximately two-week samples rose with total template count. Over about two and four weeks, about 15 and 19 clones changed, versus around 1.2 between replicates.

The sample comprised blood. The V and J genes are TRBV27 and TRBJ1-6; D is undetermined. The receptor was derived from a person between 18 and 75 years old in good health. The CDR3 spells CASSGYNSPLHF. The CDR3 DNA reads TGTGCCAGCAGTGGCTATAATTCACCCCTCCACTTT.